The clone carrying this T cell receptor beta chain was counted only a few times. The data were taken from a study of T-cell reconstitution after alpha-beta-depleted transplantation in children. Preparation of the TCRbeta library was carried out with unique molecular identifiers. TCRdb re-derived calls from the PCR reads in MiXCR, one entry per CDR3 protein. The table has 420,000 or so distinct CDR3 sequences, approximately 11% seen once; the top ten hold roughly 5.5%. The CDR3 runs 14 residues. Unmatched junction bases numbered 11, after V lost 5 bases and J lost 9 bases. Germline assignment: CDR1 SGHTA and CDR2 FQGNSA.

The J gene is TRBJ2-5, the V gene TRBV7-2; TRBD2 matches 8 bases. The source is a human donor who donated a stem cell graft to a child with acute myeloid leukemia. Specimen: PBMCs from the stem cell graft donor, collected from the stem cell graft. This CDR3 is CASSRDREGPPQYF. The CDR3, as DNA: TGTGCCAGCAGCAGGGATCGGGAGGGCCCTCCCCAGTACTTC.